This entry lists 8 T cell receptor beta chains sequenced from one sample in a study of blood T cell repertoires in COVID-19. TCRdb's table, derived via immunoSEQ multiplex PCR, lists solely in-frame clones and lacks some. The sample lists roughly 110,000 clones; about 87% were seen once. The sequenced sample was peripheral blood. These receptors originate from a man aged 45-60 years with active or convalescent COVID-19.

The chain combines TRBV5-1 with TRBJ2-6; TRBD1 matches 7 bases. The CDR3 has 17 amino acids. Germline CDR1 is SGHRS and CDR2 is YFSETQ. V gave up 7 bases and J gave up 4 bases; unmatched junction bases: 14. CDR3 DNA sequence: TGCGCCAGCTACATTCCGGGACAGCCAGCGGGGGCCAACGTCCTGACTTTC. Amino acid sequence: CASYIPGQPAGANVLTF.

CDR3 DNA sequence: TGCGCCAGCAGCTCCATGGGACTAAACACAGATACGCAGTATTTT. As protein: CASSSMGLNTDTQYF. The chain recombines TRBV5-1 with TRBJ2-3, with 7 bases aligning to TRBD2. There are 15 residues in the CDR3. After removal of 3 bases from V and 2 bases from J, the junction contained 6 bases not matched to a gene. Germline V gene data show CDR1 as SGHRS and CDR2 as YFSETQ.

The chain has TRBV2 and TRBJ1-2; 7 bases are a match to TRBD1. From germline, CDR1 is SNHLY and CDR2 FYNNEI. With V trimmed by 4 bases and J by 4 bases, 3 bases remained unmatched. The CDR3 spans 13 residues. The chain's CDR3 is CASSGTGRYGYTF. The DNA for the CDR3 is TGTGCCAGCAGTGGGACAGGCCGCTATGGCTACACCTTC.

The gene calls are TRBV29-1 and TRBJ1-1; maybe TRBD1 (5 bases). Germline V CDR1 and CDR2: SQVTM, ANQGSEA. The germline V and J ends were trimmed by 6 bases and 3 bases, with 14 bases remaining between them. This CDR3 contains 13 residues. The CDR3 reads CSVGGGGHTEAFF. CDR3 coding DNA: TGCAGCGTCGGGGGAGGTGGGCACACTGAAGCTTTCTTT. Using reference TRBV29-1 and TRBJ1-1 for the parts outside the CDR3, the full variable domain is SAVISQKPSRDICQRGTSLTIQCQVDSQVTMMFWYRQQPGQSLTLIATANQGSEATYESGFVIDKFPISRPNLTFSTLTVSNMSPEDSSIYLCSVGGGGHTEAFFGQGTRLTVV.

The chain links TRBV28 to TRBJ1-2, with 9 bases that match TRBD1. The trim removed 3 bases at V and 2 bases at J, leaving 7 bases unmatched. This CDR3 has 16 residues. Germline V lookup: CDR1 MDHEN, CDR2 SYDVKM. The CDR3 DNA follows: TGTGCCAGCAGTTTTTGGGCGGGACAGGGAAACTATGGCTACACCTTC. The encoded protein is CASSFWAGQGNYGYTF.

The chain employs TRBV3-1 (or the pseudogene TRBV3-2) and TRBJ2-1; 11 bases fit TRBD2. Germline lookup yields CDR1 LGHDT and CDR2 YNNKEL (reference sequence). The CDR3 sequence is 15 residues long. J was trimmed by 7 bases and V by 2 bases; bases with no gene match: 4. CDR3 sequence reads: CASSQLAGGPNEQFF. The CDR3 coding sequence is TGTGCCAGCAGCCAATTAGCGGGAGGGCCTAATGAGCAGTTCTTC.

This clone was observed a handful of times. The chain is built from TRBV20-1 and TRBJ1-2; the D is unclear. The CDR3 extends over 12 amino acids. Looked up from germline, CDR1 is DFQATT and CDR2 is SNEGSKA (reference sequence). V lost 3 bases to trimming and J lost 8 bases, with 13 bases between them. CDR3 sequence: CSASVRGKGYTF. The DNA of the CDR3 is TGCAGTGCTAGTGTTCGGGGTAAGGGCTACACCTTC.

The chain is built from TRBV5-6 and TRBJ1-4, with 7 bases aligning to TRBD1. CDR3 length: 15 residues. V was clipped by 4 bases and J by 7 bases; unmatched bases: 10. CDR1 and CDR2 from the germline V gene are SGHDT and YYEEEE. The CDR3 DNA reads TGTGCCAGCAGCCAACAGGGGAGAACCCTTGAAAAACTGTTTTTT. This codes for CASSQQGRTLEKLFF.